The next 20 T cell receptor beta chains were all read from a single sample in a study of spatial heterogeneity in lung cancer. TCRdb analysed the 5' RACE reads with MiXCR anew, one entry per CDR3 protein. The profile covers 25,000 to 30,000 distinct CDR3 sequences, with roughly 6% appearing a single time and 22% taken by the ten largest. Indicated time point: blood at routine non-recurrence follow-up after resection. Tumor, nontumor lung or frozen PBMC supplied whole RNA that was sequenced unsorted. This specimen consisted of PBMCs, obtained at follow-up. The source of these receptors is a male donor with early-stage non-small cell lung cancer.

The table lists this clonotype with many counts. This chain joins TRBV24-1 and TRBJ2-1, with D possibly TRBD2 on 5 matching bases. CDR1 is KGHDR, CDR2 SFDVKD, per germline. CDR3 length equals 13 residues. V was clipped by 2 bases and J by 9 bases, with 10 bases between them. The CDR3 protein is CATSDYGRGEQFF. The DNA for the CDR3 is TGTGCCACCAGTGATTATGGCCGGGGTGAGCAGTTCTTC.

Ten or more counts support this clonotype. J is TRBJ1-5 and V is TRBV12-3 or TRBV12-4; D uncertain. This CDR3 comprises 14 residues. V shed 8 bases and J shed 1 base, with 12 bases lying between them. CDR3 DNA sequence: TGTGCCAGCTCTCTCCATGGGAGCAATCAGCCCCAGCATTTT. Its translation: CASSLHGSNQPQHF.

This clonotype was found many times. V is TRBV7-8 and J is TRBJ2-7; possibly TRBD1 for D (5 bases). CDR3 size: 14 residues. The V gene lost 2 bases and the J gene lost 2 bases, with 10 bases spanning the gap. Germline CDR1 SGHVS, CDR2 FQNEAQ. The CDR3 nucleotides read TGTGCCAGCAGCTTATACCAGGGCCCCTACGAGCAGTACGTC. The encoded protein is CASSLYQGPYEQYV.

This clonotype was recorded many times. The V call is TRBV6-2 or TRBV6-3, the J call TRBJ2-3; no clear D. The CDR3 sequence is 15 residues long. Trimming removed 5 bases at V and 4 bases at J, with 16 bases between. Looked up from germline, CDR1 is MNHEY and CDR2 is SVGEGT. The CDR3: CASSGPPWIPDTQYF. CDR3 nucleotides: TGTGCCAGCAGTGGGCCTCCATGGATCCCAGATACGCAGTATTTT.

This clonotype was seen repeatedly, ten times or more. V usage is TRBV20-1 and J usage is TRBJ2-7; 9 bases are a match to TRBD1. In germline, CDR1 is DFQATT, CDR2 SNEGSKA (reference sequence). J was trimmed by 2 bases and V by 5 bases; bases with no gene match: 4. The CDR3 extends over 13 amino acids. As DNA, the CDR3 is TGCAGTGCTCCGACAGGGGGAACCTACGAGCAGTACTTC. This codes for CSAPTGGTYEQYF.

At least ten counts were recorded for this clonotype. This chain links TRBV5-5 with TRBJ2-5; 7 bases line up with TRBD2. The CDR3 is 11 amino acids. Germline trimming cut 5 bases from V and 5 bases from J; bases unmatched to any gene: 0. CDR1 SGHKS and CDR2 YYEKEE come from the germline V gene (reference sequence). The CDR3 DNA reads as TGTGCCAGCAGGGGAGGGGAGACCCAGTACTTC. Residues: CASRGGETQYF.

The chain combines TRBV7-2 with TRBJ2-7; D gene unclear. Between the trimmed V and J ends, which lost 5 bases and 7 bases, there was a span of 12 bases. From germline, CDR1 is SGHTA and CDR2 FQGNSA. The CDR3 spans 12 residues. In nucleotides, the CDR3 is TGTGCCAGCAGCCTCCAGCTGTCGGAGCAGTACTTC. This gives the protein CASSLQLSEQYF.

CDR3 sequence: CATKQGGSNQPQHF. The CDR3, as DNA: TGTGCCACCAAACAGGGAGGGAGCAATCAGCCCCAGCATTTT. The rearrangement links TRBV6-2 or TRBV6-3 to TRBJ1-5; D is possibly TRBD1 (6 bases). Germline CDR1 MNHEY, CDR2 SVGEGT. The CDR3 consists of 14 residues. V was trimmed by 10 bases and J by 1 base, leaving 14 bases between them.

This clonotype was seen a handful of times. V gene TRBV4-3 combines with J gene TRBJ2-1, with D perhaps given as TRBD1 or TRBD2 (5 bases each). V was clipped by 1 base and J by 7 bases, with 11 bases between them. From germline, CDR1 is LGHNA and CDR2 YSLEER. This CDR3 has 14 residues. The CDR3 DNA follows: TGCGCCAGCAGCCAAGCGGGGCAGGTGAATGAGCAGTTCTTC. Amino acids: CASSQAGQVNEQFF.

This clonotype was observed many times. This chain joins TRBV3-1 and TRBJ2-5; D not resolved. The CDR3 contains 15 residues. Germline V gene sequence: CDR1 LGHDT, CDR2 YNNKEL (reference sequence). The V end lost 5 bases, the J end lost 5 bases, and 18 bases lay between the germline ends. CDR3 region: CASSNPSYLVETQYF. The CDR3 DNA reads TGTGCCAGCAGCAACCCCAGCTATTTAGTGGAGACCCAGTACTTC.

The chain recombines TRBV20-1 with TRBJ1-1, with unresolved D. Germline CDR1 reads DFQATT; CDR2 reads SNEGSKA (reference sequence). V lost 6 bases, J lost 5 bases, and 16 bases lay in between. The CDR3 totals 13 residues. CDR3 sequence: CSARIFSRTEAFF. For the CDR3, the DNA is TGCAGTGCCCGGATCTTCAGCAGGACTGAAGCTTTCTTT.

Comment on this clonotype: It is unclear where the CDR3 begins or ends on the DNA, so no DNA is shown, and the CDR3 is as TCRdb lists it. The chain links TRBV7-5 to TRBJ2-7. TRBV7-5 is noted as a pseudogene. Termini included, the CDR3 measures 17 amino acids. CDR3 region: CISVPEARSQDSYEQYV.

Ten or more counts support this clonotype. V usage is TRBV9 and J usage is TRBJ1-6; 9 bases align to TRBD1. The CDR3 length is 15 residues. The ends lost 3 bases at V and 7 bases at J; junction bases unmatched: 5. The germline CDR1 and CDR2 sequences are SGDLS and YYNGEE. CDR3 coding DNA: TGTGCCAGCAGCGCGGGACAGGGCGAGAATTCACCCCTCCACTTT. Residues: CASSAGQGENSPLHF.

V and J are TRBV6-9 and TRBJ2-2; tentative D call: TRBD1 (6 bases). The germline V gene encodes CDR1 MNHGY and CDR2 SVAAGI. V lost 1 base and J lost 0, with 12 bases in between. There are 17 residues in the CDR3. The CDR3 protein is CASSYWKDRSNTGELFF. In nucleotides, the CDR3 is TGTGCCAGCAGTTATTGGAAGGACAGATCGAACACCGGGGAGCTGTTTTTT.

This clonotype appeared many times. The chain has TRBV2 and TRBJ1-6; D is possibly TRBD1 (6 bases). The CDR3 has 16 residues. Trimming left V 6 bases short and J 5 bases short, with 17 bases between. The germline gives CDR1 SNHLY, CDR2 FYNNEI. CDR3 loop: CASSPGQGGNNSPLHF. For the CDR3, the DNA is TGTGCCAGCAGCCCGGGACAAGGGGGTAATAATTCACCCCTCCACTTT.

This clonotype was found many times. The chain employs TRBV24-1 and TRBJ2-4; D not resolved. The CDR3 covers 15 residues. With 1 base removed from V and 4 bases from J, the gap between germline ends came to 10 bases. Germline V gives CDR1 KGHDR, CDR2 SFDVKD. The DNA for the CDR3 is TGTGCCACCAGTGATTTTGAAGGTGGAAAAAACATTCAGTACTTC. It encodes CATSDFEGGKNIQYF.

At least ten counts were recorded for this clonotype. V is TRBV7-2 and J is TRBJ2-3, with D uncertain. Germline lookup yields CDR1 SGHTA and CDR2 FQGNSA. This CDR3 has 11 residues. V was clipped by 4 bases and J by 7 bases, with 6 bases between them. CDR3 bases: TGTGCCAGCAGCTCGACCCATACGCAGTATTTT. This encodes CASSSTHTQYF.

In its sample, this clonotype was seen many times. DNA for the CDR3: TGTGCCAGCAGTTACTTGTTACAGGGGGCCACTGAAGCTTTCTTT. It is translated as CASSYLLQGATEAFF. The chain couples TRBV6-2 or TRBV6-3 to TRBJ1-1, with TRBD1 matching 9 bases. Germline V CDR1 and CDR2: MNHEY, SVGEGT. CDR3 size: 15 residues. The V and J ends lost 1 base and 4 bases, in that order; junction bases with no gene match: 4.

This clonotype was found many times. The gene calls are TRBV4-1 and TRBJ1-1, with a weak D call TRBD1 (6 bases). Germline CDR1 and CDR2: MGHRA and YSYEKL. The CDR3 covers 14 residues. Deletions cut 1 base from V and 0 bases from J, with 6 bases between. The DNA for the CDR3 is TGCGCCAGCAGCCAAGGGACAGTGAACACTGAAGCTTTCTTT. It translates to CASSQGTVNTEAFF.

This clonotype was detected ten times or more. The chain recombines TRBV11-2 with TRBJ1-3; D unclear. The V end was cut by 4 bases, the J end by 9 bases, with 13 bases between. Germline CDR1 is SGHAT and CDR2 is FQNNGV. The CDR3 loop spans 13 amino acids. The CDR3 here is CASSSPRVSTIYF. The CDR3 DNA reads as TGTGCCAGCAGCTCTCCACGGGTCAGCACCATATATTTT.